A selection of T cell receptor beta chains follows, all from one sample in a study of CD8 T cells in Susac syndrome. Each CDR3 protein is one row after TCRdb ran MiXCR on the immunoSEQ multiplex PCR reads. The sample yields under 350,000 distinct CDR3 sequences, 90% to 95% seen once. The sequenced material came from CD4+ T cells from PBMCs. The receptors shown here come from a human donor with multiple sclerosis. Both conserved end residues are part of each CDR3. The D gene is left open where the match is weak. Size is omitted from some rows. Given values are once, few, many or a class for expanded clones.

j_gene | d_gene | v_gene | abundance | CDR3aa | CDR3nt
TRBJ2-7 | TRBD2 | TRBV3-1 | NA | CASSPRLAGSPYEQYF | TGTGCCAGCAGCCCCCGGCTAGCGGGGTCTCCCTACGAGCAGTACTTC
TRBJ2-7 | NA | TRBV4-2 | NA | CASSQDPSGLSSYEQYF | TGTGCCAGCAGCCAAGATCCTTCCGGGTTAAGCTCCTACGAGCAGTACTTC
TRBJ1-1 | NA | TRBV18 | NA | CASSRGQVTDTEAFF | TGTGCCAGCTCACGGGGGCAGGTTACAGACACTGAAGCTTTCTTT
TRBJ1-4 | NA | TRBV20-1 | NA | CSAIPDWGDLGVGEKLFF | TGCAGTGCTATCCCGGATTGGGGAGATCTGGGGGTAGGGGAAAAACTGTTTTTT
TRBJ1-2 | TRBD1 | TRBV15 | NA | CATSGDRGRFGYTF | TGTGCCACCAGCGGGGACAGGGGGCGTTTCGGCTACACCTTC
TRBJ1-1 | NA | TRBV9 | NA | CASSLSSRTEAFF | TGTGCCAGCAGCTTAAGTAGTCGCACTGAAGCTTTCTTT
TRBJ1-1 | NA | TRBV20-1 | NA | CSARGGGRGTEAFF | TGCAGTGCTAGAGGGGGAGGAAGGGGGACTGAAGCTTTCTTT
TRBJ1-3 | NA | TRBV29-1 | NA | CSVPLGNTIYF | TGCAGCGTCCCGTTGGGAAACACCATATATTTT
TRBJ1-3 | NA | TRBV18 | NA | CASSPPSVNEDTIYF | TGTGCCAGCTCACCACCGAGCGTAAATGAGGACACCATATATTTT
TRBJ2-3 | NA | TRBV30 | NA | CAWSKGTPGTQYF | TGTGCCTGGAGCAAAGGGACGCCGGGCACGCAGTATTTT
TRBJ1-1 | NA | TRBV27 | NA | CASSRGTGNTEAFF | TGTGCCAGCAGTCGGGGGACGGGGAACACTGAAGCTTTCTTT
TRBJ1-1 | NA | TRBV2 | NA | CASGRDPGNTEAFF | TGTGCCAGCGGCCGTGACCCGGGGAACACTGAAGCTTTCTTT
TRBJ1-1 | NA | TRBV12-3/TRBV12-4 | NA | CASSPFRDTEAFF | TGTGCCAGCAGTCCTTTCCGGGACACTGAAGCTTTCTTT
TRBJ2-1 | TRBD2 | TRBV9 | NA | CASSVTGDYYNEQFF | TGTGCCAGCAGCGTAACCGGGGACTATTACAATGAGCAGTTCTTC
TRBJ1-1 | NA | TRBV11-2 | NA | CASRRPAGFNTEAFF | TGTGCCAGCAGACGACCTGCTGGGTTCAACACTGAAGCTTTCTTT
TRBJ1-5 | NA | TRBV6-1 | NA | CASSPGYSGSNQPQHF | TGTGCCAGCAGCCCAGGCTATTCGGGGAGCAATCAGCCCCAGCATTTT
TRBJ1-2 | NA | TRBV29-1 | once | CSVDSRQGSAYGYTF | TGCAGCGTTGATTCGAGGCAGGGTTCCGCCTATGGCTACACCTTC
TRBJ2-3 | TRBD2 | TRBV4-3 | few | CASSQGRRGRGDTQYF | TGCGCCAGCAGCCAAGGGCGACGAGGGAGGGGAGATACGCAGTATTTT
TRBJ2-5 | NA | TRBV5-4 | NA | CASSLEVGQETQYF | TGTGCCAGCAGCTTGGAGGTTGGGCAAGAGACCCAGTACTTC
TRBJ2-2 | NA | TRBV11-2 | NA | CASSLSQGTGELFF | TGTGCCAGCAGCTTAAGCCAGGGGACCGGGGAGCTGTTTTTT
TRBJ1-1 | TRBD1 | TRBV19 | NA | CASRTDRLGTEAFF | TGTGCCAGCAGAACGGACAGGCTAGGGACTGAAGCTTTCTTT
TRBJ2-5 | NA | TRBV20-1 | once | CSPVPRQGRVGETQYF | TGCAGTCCGGTTCCCCGACAGGGGAGGGTAGGAGAGACCCAGTACTTC
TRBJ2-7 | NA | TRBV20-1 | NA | CSARALRVEQYF | TGCAGTGCTAGAGCTTTGCGTGTCGAGCAGTACTTC
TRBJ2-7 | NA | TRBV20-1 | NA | CSALRKYEQYF | TGCAGTGCTCTACGGAAGTACGAGCAGTACTTC
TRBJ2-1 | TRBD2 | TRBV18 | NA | CASSPPYGGGRYNEQFF | TGTGCCAGCTCACCACCCTATGGCGGGGGGCGCTACAATGAGCAGTTCTTC
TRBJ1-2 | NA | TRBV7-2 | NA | CASSFGQTNYGYTF | TGTGCCAGCAGCTTCGGACAGACTAACTATGGCTACACCTTC
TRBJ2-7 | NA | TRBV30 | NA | CAWSMSARPPRRF | TGTGCCTGGAGTATGTCCGCTAGGCCTCCCCGTCGCTTC
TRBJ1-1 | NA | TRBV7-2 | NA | CASTPRRLITEAFF | TGTGCCAGCACCCCCAGGCGGCTGATCACTGAAGCTTTCTTT
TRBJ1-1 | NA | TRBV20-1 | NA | CSAHSGGNTEAFF | TGCAGTGCCCACTCGGGGGGGAACACTGAAGCTTTCTTT
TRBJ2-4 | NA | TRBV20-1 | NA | CSARDRGFGYF | TGCAGTGCTAGAGATCGCGGGTTCGGGTACTTC
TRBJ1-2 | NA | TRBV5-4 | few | CASSLGQVGSYTF | TGTGCCAGCAGCTTGGGACAGGTTGGAAGCTACACCTTC
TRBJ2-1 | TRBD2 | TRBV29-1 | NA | CSTTSGSYNEQFF | TGCAGTACGACTAGCGGCTCCTACAATGAGCAGTTCTTC
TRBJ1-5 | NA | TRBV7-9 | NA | CASSGSGRNQPQHF | TGTGCCAGCAGCGGATCAGGGCGCAATCAGCCCCAGCATTTT
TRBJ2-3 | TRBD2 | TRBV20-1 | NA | CSARDGRGVLTDTQYF | TGCAGTGCTAGAGATGGGAGGGGAGTGCTCACAGATACGCAGTATTTT
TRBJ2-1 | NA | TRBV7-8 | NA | CASSLVGVAPPNNEQFF | TGTGCCAGCAGCTTAGTGGGAGTGGCCCCACCGAACAATGAGCAGTTCTTC
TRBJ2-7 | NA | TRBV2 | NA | CASSERVRSHEQYF | TGTGCCAGCAGTGAAAGGGTCAGGTCTCACGAGCAGTACTTC
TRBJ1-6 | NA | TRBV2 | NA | CASRAQGLLNSPLHF | TGTGCCAGCAGAGCTCAGGGGCTATTGAATTCACCCCTCCACTTT
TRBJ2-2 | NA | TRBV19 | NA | CASSIGSGNTGELFF | TGTGCCAGTAGTATCGGAAGTGGAAACACCGGGGAGCTGTTTTTT
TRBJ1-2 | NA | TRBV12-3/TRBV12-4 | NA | CASSLEIGRGYGYTF | TGTGCCAGCAGCCTAGAGATAGGGAGGGGCTATGGCTACACCTTC
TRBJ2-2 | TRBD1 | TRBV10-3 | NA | CAIPRQGTTGELFF | TGTGCCATCCCAAGACAGGGGACTACCGGGGAGCTGTTTTTT
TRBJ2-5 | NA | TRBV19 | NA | CASSIDLSETQYF | TGTGCCAGTAGTATAGATTTATCGGAGACCCAGTACTTC
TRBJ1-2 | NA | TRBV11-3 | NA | CASSGRGLYYGYTF | TGTGCCAGCAGCGGGAGAGGTCTATACTATGGCTACACCTTC
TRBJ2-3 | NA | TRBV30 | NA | CAGLRPSTDTQYF | TGTGCCGGGCTAAGGCCTAGCACAGATACGCAGTATTTT
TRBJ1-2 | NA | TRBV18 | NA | CASSNLGADYGYTF | TGTGCCAGCTCCAACCTCGGGGCTGACTATGGCTACACCTTC
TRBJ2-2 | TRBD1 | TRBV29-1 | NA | CSARGTGGGELFF | TGCAGCGCCCGAGGGACAGGGGGCGGGGAGCTGTTTTTT
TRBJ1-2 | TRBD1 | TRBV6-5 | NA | CASRLSGTGYGYTF | TGTGCCAGCCGACTCTCCGGGACAGGGTATGGCTACACCTTC
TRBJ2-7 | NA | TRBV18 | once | CASSPDYSSYEQYF | TGTGCCAGCTCACCGGACTATAGCTCCTACGAGCAGTACTTC
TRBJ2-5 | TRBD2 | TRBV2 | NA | CASKRLAGSWETQYF | TGTGCCAGCAAGAGACTAGCGGGCTCGTGGGAGACCCAGTACTTC
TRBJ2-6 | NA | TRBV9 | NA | CASSVVGPAGANVLTF | TGTGCCAGCAGCGTAGTCGGGCCAGCTGGGGCCAACGTCCTGACTTTC
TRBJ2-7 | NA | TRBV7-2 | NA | CASSLEVRYEQYF | TGTGCCAGCAGCTTAGAGGTCCGTTACGAGCAGTACTTC
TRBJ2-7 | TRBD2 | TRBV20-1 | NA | CSATGGGFREQYF | TGCAGTGCGACGGGAGGGGGATTTCGCGAGCAGTACTTC
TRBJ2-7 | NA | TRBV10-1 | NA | CASSDRGGPYEQYF | TGCGCCAGCAGTGATCGGGGAGGACCCTACGAGCAGTACTTC
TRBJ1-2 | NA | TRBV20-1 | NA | CSATDSNYGYTF | TGCAGTGCTACCGACAGCAACTATGGCTACACCTTC
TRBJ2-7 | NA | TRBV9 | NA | CASSVDGRTLGEQYF | TGTGCCAGCAGCGTAGATGGACGCACGCTGGGGGAGCAGTACTTC